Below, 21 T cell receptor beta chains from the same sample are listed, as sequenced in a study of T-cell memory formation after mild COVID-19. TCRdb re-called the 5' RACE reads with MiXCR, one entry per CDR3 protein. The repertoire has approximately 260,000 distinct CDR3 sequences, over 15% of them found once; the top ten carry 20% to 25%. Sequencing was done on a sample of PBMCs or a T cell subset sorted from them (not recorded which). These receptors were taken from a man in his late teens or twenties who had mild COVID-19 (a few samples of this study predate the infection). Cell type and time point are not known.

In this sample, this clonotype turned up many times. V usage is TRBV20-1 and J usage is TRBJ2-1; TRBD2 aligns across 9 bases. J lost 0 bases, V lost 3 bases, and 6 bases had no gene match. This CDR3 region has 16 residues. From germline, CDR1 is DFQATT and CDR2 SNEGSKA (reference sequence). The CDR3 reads CSASVLAGASYNEQFF. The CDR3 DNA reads TGCAGTGCTAGCGTCTTAGCGGGGGCCTCCTACAATGAGCAGTTCTTC.

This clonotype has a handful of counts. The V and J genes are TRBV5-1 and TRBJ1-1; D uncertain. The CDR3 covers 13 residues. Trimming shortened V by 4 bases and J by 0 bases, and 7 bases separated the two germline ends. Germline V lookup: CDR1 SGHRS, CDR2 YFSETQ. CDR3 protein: CASSATMNTEAFF. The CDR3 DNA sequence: TGCGCCAGCAGCGCCACGATGAACACTGAAGCTTTCTTT. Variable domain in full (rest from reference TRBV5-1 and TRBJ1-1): KAGVTQTPRYLIKTRGQQVTLSCSPISGHRSVSWYQQTPGQGLQFLFEYFSETQRNKGNFPGRFSGRQFSNSRSEMNVSTLELGDSALYLCASSATMNTEAFFGQGTRLTVV.

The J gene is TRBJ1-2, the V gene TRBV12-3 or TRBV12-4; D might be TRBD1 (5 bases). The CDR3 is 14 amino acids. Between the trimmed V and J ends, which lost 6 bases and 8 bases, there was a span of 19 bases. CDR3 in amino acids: CASSSRVGARGYTF. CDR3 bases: TGTGCCAGCAGCTCCAGGGTAGGGGCGCGGGGCTACACCTTC.

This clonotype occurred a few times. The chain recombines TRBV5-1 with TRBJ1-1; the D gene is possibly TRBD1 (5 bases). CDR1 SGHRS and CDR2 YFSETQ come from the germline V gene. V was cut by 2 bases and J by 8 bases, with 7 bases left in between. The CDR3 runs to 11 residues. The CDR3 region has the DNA TGCGCCAGCAGCTTAGACAGCGAAGCTTTCTTT. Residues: CASSLDSEAFF.

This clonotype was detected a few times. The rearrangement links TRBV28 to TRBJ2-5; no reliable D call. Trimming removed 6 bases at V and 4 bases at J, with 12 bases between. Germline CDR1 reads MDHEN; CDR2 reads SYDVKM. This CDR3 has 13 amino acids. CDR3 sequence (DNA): TGTGCCAGCAGCGGGTCTGAAAGAGAGACCCAGTACTTC. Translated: CASSGSERETQYF.

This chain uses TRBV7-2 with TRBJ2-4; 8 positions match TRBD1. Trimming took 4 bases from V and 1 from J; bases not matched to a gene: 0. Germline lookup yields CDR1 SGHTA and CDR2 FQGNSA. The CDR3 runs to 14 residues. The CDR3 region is CASSWTGAKNIQYF. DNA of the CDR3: TGTGCCAGCAGCTGGACAGGGGCCAAAAACATTCAGTACTTC.

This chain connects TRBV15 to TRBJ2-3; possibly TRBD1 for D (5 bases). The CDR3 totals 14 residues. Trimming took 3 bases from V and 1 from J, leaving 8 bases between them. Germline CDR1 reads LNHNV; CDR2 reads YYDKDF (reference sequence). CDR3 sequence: CATSSGARTDTQYF. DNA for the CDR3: TGTGCCACCAGCAGTGGGGCCCGCACAGATACGCAGTATTTT.

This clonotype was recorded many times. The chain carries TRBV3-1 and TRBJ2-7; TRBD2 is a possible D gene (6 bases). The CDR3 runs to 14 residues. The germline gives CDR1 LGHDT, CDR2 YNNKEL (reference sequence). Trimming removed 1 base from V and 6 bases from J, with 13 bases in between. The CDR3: CASSQGMRAGEQYV. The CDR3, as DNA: TGTGCCAGCAGCCAAGGGATGCGAGCGGGCGAGCAGTACGTC.

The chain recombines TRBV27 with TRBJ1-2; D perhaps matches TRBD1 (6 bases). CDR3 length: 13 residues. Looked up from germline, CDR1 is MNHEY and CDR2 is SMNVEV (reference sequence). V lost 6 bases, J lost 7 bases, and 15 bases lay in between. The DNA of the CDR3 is TGTGCCAGCAGGGAAGGGGGGGGTACTGGCTACACCTTC. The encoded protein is CASREGGGTGYTF.

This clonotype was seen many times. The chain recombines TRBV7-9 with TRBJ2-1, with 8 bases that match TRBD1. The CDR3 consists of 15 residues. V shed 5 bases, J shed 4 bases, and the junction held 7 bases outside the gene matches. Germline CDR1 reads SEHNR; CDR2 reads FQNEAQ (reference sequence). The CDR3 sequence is CASSPPGQAYNEQFF. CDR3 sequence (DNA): TGTGCCAGCAGCCCTCCGGGACAGGCTTACAATGAGCAGTTCTTC. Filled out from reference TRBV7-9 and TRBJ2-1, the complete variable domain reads DTGVSQNPRHKITKRGQNVTFRCDPISEHNRLYWYRQTLGQGPEFLTYFQNEAQLEKSRLLSDRFSAERPKGSFSTLEIQRTEQGDSAMYLCASSPPGQAYNEQFFGPGTRLTVL.

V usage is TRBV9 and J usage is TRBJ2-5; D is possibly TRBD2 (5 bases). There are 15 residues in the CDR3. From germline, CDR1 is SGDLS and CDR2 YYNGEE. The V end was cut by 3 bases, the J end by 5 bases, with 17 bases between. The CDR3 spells CASSAIAFRGETQYF. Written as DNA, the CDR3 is TGTGCCAGCAGCGCCATCGCATTTCGAGGGGAGACCCAGTACTTC.

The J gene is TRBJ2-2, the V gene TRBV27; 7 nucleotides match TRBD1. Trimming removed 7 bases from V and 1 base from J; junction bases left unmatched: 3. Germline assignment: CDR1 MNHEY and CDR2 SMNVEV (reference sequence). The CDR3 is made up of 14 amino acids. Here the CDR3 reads CASTRDRNTGELFF. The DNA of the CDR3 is TGTGCCAGCACCCGGGACAGGAACACCGGGGAGCTGTTTTTT.

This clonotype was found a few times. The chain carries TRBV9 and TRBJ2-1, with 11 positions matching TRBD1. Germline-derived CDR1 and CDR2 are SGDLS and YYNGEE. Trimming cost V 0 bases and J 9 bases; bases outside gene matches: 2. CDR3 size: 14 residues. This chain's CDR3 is CASSVGTGGSEQFF. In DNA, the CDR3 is TGTGCCAGCAGCGTAGGGACAGGGGGCTCTGAGCAGTTCTTC.

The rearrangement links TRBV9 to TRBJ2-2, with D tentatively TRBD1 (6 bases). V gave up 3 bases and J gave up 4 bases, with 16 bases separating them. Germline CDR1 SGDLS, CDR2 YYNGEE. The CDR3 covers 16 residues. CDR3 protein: CASSALQGSGTGELFF. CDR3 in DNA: TGTGCCAGCAGCGCATTACAGGGATCCGGCACCGGGGAGCTGTTTTTT.

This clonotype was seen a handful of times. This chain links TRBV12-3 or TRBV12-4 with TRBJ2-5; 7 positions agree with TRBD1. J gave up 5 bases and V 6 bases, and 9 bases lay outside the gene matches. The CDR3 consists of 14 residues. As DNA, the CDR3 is TGTGCCAGCAGACGAAGACAGGGTGGGGAGACCCAGTACTTC. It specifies CASRRRQGGETQYF.

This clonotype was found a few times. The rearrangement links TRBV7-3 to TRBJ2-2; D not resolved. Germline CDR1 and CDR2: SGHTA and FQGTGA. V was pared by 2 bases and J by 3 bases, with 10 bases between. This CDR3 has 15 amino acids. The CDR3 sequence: CASSLSSGYTGELFF. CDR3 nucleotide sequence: TGTGCCAGCAGCTTATCATCCGGATACACCGGGGAGCTGTTTTTT.

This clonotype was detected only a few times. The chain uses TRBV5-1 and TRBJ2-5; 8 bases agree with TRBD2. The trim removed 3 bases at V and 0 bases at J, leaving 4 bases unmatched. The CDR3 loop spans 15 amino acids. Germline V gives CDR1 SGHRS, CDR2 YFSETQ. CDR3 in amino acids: CASSSAGEYQETQYF. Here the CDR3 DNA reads TGCGCCAGCAGCTCAGCGGGGGAGTACCAAGAGACCCAGTACTTC.

The CDR3 DNA reads as TGCAGCGTTGAGGCTGTGTCTGGGGCCAACGTCCTGACTTTC. This encodes CSVEAVSGANVLTF. The V and J genes are TRBV29-1 and TRBJ2-6; no definite D call. V was cut by 3 bases and J by 1 base, with 7 bases left in between. This CDR3 is 14 amino acids long. Germline V gene sequence: CDR1 SQVTM, CDR2 ANQGSEA. Based on the CDR3 plus reference TRBV29-1 and TRBJ2-6, the full variable domain is SAVISQKPSRDICQRGTSLTIQCQVDSQVTMMFWYRQQPGQSLTLIATANQGSEATYESGFVIDKFPISRPNLTFSTLTVSNMSPEDSSIYLCSVEAVSGANVLTFGAGSRLTVL.

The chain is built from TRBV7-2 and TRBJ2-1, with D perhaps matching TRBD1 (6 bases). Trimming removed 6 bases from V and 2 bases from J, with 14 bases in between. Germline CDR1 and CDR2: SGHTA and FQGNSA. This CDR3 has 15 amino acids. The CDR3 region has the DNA TGTGCCAGCAGACCGACAGGAGGTACCTACAATGAGCAGTTCTTC. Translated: CASRPTGGTYNEQFF.

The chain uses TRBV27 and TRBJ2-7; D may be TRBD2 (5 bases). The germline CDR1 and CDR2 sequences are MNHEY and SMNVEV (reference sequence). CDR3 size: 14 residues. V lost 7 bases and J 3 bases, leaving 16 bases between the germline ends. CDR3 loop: CASTSSSTHYEQYF. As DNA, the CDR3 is TGTGCCAGCACCTCTTCTAGCACCCACTACGAGCAGTACTTC.

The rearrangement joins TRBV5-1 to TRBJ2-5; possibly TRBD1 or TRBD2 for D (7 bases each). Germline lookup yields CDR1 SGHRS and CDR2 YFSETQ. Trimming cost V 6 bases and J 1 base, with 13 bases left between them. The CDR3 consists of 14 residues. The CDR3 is CASTPGGGQETQYF. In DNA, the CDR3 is TGCGCCAGCACCCCAGGGGGGGGCCAAGAGACCCAGTACTTC.